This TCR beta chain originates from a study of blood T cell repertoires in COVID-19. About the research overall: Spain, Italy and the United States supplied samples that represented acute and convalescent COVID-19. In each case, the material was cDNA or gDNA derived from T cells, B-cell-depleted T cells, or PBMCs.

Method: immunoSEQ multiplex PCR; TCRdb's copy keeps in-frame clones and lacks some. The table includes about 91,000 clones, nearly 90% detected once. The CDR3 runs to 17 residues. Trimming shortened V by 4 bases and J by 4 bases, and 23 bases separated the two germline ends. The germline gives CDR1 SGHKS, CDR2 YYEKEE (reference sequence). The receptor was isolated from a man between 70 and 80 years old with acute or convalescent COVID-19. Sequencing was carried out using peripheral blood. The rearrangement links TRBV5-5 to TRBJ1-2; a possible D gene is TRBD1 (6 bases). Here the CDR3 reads CASSPSTGPLIPYGYTF. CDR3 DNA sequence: TGTGCCAGCAGCCCCTCGACAGGCCCTTTGATTCCCTATGGCTACACCTTC.